This is a list of T cell receptor beta chains from one sample in a study of T cell responses to AZD1222 COVID-19 vaccine. Clones were read by immunoSEQ multiplex PCR, and TCRdb kept only the in-frame ones, dropping some. Among over 110,000 clones listed, approximately 87% were seen once. The source was peripheral blood, collected 28 days after the second AZD1222 dose. The source is an adult who received the AZD1222 COVID-19 vaccine. The CDR3 runs from the conserved cysteine through the conserved F or W. The D gene is left open where the match is weak.

d_gene	v_gene	j_gene	CDR3aa
TRBD1	TRBV5-6	TRBJ1-1	CASSLATGRAEAFF
.	TRBV7-2	TRBJ1-3	CASSPTGNTIYF
.	TRBV5-1	TRBJ1-1	CASSSTDGMNTEAFF
.	TRBV6-5	TRBJ2-4	CASNSVTKNIQYF
TRBD2	TRBV19	TRBJ2-5	CASSTTSGGLEETQYF
TRBD1	TRBV6-4	TRBJ1-5	CASPYRDRYSNQPQHF
.	TRBV18	TRBJ1-4	CASSPTQGSANEKLFF
.	TRBV5-1	TRBJ1-1	CASHREEMNTEAFF
.	TRBV6-4	TRBJ2-3	CASSEGQGATDTQYF
.	TRBV19	TRBJ1-3	CASSIGPHSGNTIYF
.	TRBV10-3	TRBJ2-2	CAIQGGYTGELFF
TRBD1	TRBV5-1	TRBJ1-2	CASSLSGQGEHGYTF
TRBD2	TRBV6-2/TRBV6-3	TRBJ2-3	CASSEPGLDLDTQYF
TRBD2	TRBV6-4	TRBJ2-7	CASSDFLETSGGYEQYF
.	TRBV5-1	TRBJ1-1	CASSPQPNTEAFF
.	TRBV12-3/TRBV12-4	TRBJ2-5	CASRDPGQETQYF
TRBD2	TRBV10-3	TRBJ2-1	CAIGERGGNEQFF
.	TRBV12-3/TRBV12-4	TRBJ1-2	CASSFVRGDGYTF
TRBD2	TRBV10-1	TRBJ2-1	CASSEAGTSGNEQFF
.	TRBV28	TRBJ2-3	CASSLLKEATQYF
TRBD1	TRBV14	TRBJ2-3	CASSQDLADRVVTDTQYF
.	TRBV19	TRBJ1-1	CASHPGQAPRRNTEAFF
.	TRBV7-3	TRBJ1-1	CASSSGSLNTEAFF
.	TRBV5-1	TRBJ1-6	CASRPGRGRNSPLHF
.	TRBV2	TRBJ1-5	CASSEVSNNQPQHF
TRBD1	TRBV5-1	TRBJ2-2	CASSLSGTGYSGELFF
.	TRBV5-1	TRBJ1-3	CASSSDSGVGNTIYF
.	TRBV6-5	TRBJ2-2	CASSLHNTGELFF
.	TRBV7-9	TRBJ2-2	CASSFASPHAELFF
.	TRBV2	TRBJ1-1	CASSEARRATEAFF
TRBD1	TRBV28	TRBJ1-4	CASSLGGTGYEKLFF
.	TRBV7-9	TRBJ1-1	CASSFGLNTEAFF
TRBD2	TRBV29-1	TRBJ2-5	CSVGTKETQYF
.	TRBV6-1	TRBJ1-2	CASSDRGVGGYGYTF
.	TRBV11-3	TRBJ2-3	CASSLSWTDTQYF
.	TRBV13	TRBJ1-5	CASSFGLDQPQHF
TRBD2	TRBV28	TRBJ2-1	CASSPITSGIYNEQFF
.	TRBV10-3	TRBJ2-2	CAISDLGHRTNTGELFF
TRBD2	TRBV3-1/TRBV3-2	TRBJ2-2	CASSFRTSGSGYTGELFF
.	TRBV4-1	TRBJ1-6	CASSQDLGAFRSYNSPLHF
.	TRBV19	TRBJ1-3	CASKMYTHSGNTIYF
TRBD1	TRBV2	TRBJ1-4	CASSVTGATNEKLFF
.	TRBV5-1	TRBJ2-3	CASSLAGADTQYF
.	TRBV7-2	TRBJ2-7	CASSRDFYEQYF
TRBD2	TRBV6-5	TRBJ2-3	CATERDPSTDTQYF
TRBD2	TRBV10-1	TRBJ2-2	CASSELAGGVNTGELFF
.	TRBV7-3	TRBJ1-1	CASSPQTGGEAFF
.	TRBV6-5	TRBJ1-1	CASSRNYEAFF